These T cell receptor beta chains were read from a single sample in a study of blood T cell repertoires in COVID-19. Repertoires were generated with immunoSEQ multiplex PCR, while TCRdb's copy carries only in-frame clones and drops some. This table has 65,000 to 70,000 clones, 65% to 90% appearing once. The sample was peripheral blood. All receptors come from a woman aged 55-75 years with acute or convalescent COVID-19. CDR3s leave out the opening cysteine and the closing phenylalanine or tryptophan. The D gene is left open where the match is weak.

. | TRBJ2-1 | TRBV7-3 | ASSSRLSSHNEQF
. | TRBJ2-3 | TRBV10-2 | ASNREQGTDTQY
. | TRBJ1-5 | TRBV30 | AWSSRLSNQPQH
. | TRBJ1-2 | TRBV5-6 | ASSLTRVVHGYT
. | TRBJ2-5 | TRBV19 | ASSTYHGTREETQY
TRBD1 | TRBJ2-1 | TRBV5-4 | ASSHQTGHNEQF
. | TRBJ2-2 | TRBV19 | ASSPRQAKNTGELF
. | TRBJ1-2 | TRBV28 | ASSPAPLGSNYGYT
TRBD2 | TRBJ2-3 | TRBV9 | ASSYAASSGGNTDTQY
TRBD1 | TRBJ1-4 | TRBV6-5 | ASSRGQVNEKLF
. | TRBJ1-5 | TRBV5-6 | ASSLRSYNQPQH
TRBD2 | TRBJ2-3 | TRBV6-4 | ASSDSLAGPDTQY
. | TRBJ1-2 | TRBV6-1 | ASSEREGGRGYT
. | TRBJ1-6 | TRBV19 | ASSEGRNSPLH
. | TRBJ2-3 | TRBV6-5 | ASRERGGTSDTQY
TRBD1 | TRBJ2-7 | TRBV5-1 | ASSRGQGTDEQY
TRBD1 | TRBJ2-6 | TRBV25-1 | ASSGTGRANVLT
. | TRBJ2-7 | TRBV6-1 | ASSEALGGDEQY
. | TRBJ2-3 | TRBV12-3/TRBV12-4 | ASFRASTDTQY
TRBD1 | TRBJ2-7 | TRBV18 | ASSPQPFDRGSYEQY
TRBD2 | TRBJ2-2 | TRBV7-3 | ASSLGLAGGPTGELF
. | TRBJ2-2 | TRBV6-5 | ASSYWTGPPRELF
TRBD1 | TRBJ2-5 | TRBV19 | ASSIGDREETQY
. | TRBJ1-1 | TRBV6-5 | ASVFSSGTEAF
. | TRBJ1-2 | TRBV3-1/TRBV3-2 | ASSQVYSLGGTGSNYGYT
TRBD2 | TRBJ2-3 | TRBV24-1 | ATSDSTSGGPGTDTQY
. | TRBJ1-5 | TRBV18 | ASSPIRQGHQPQH
. | TRBJ2-1 | TRBV29-1 | SVARGNEQF
TRBD2 | TRBJ2-5 | TRBV7-9 | ASSPGIASGGQETQY
TRBD2 | TRBJ2-7 | TRBV5-1 | ASSLARTSGRAYEQY
TRBD2 | TRBJ2-6 | TRBV7-6 | ASSPGPSGVSGANVLT
. | TRBJ1-6 | TRBV30 | AWSVRQVDSPLH
TRBD1 | TRBJ2-7 | TRBV18 | ASSQGQGAQYEQY
. | TRBJ1-4 | TRBV18 | ASSPRQAGGVGNEKLF
TRBD2 | TRBJ2-7 | TRBV3-1/TRBV3-2 | ASSQHAITSGSSEQY